This T cell receptor (beta chain) was recovered during a study of control samples from healthy donors and cancer patients. TCRdb's table, derived via immunoSEQ multiplex PCR, lists solely in-frame clones and lacks some. The sample carries more than 90,000 clones, approximately 90% recorded once. Germline assignment: CDR1 MNHEY and CDR2 SVGAGI. V shed 8 bases, J shed 8 bases, and the junction held 3 bases outside the gene matches. This CDR3 has 11 amino acids. Sequenced: blood. The chain recombines TRBV6-5 with TRBJ2-4; 7 bases fit TRBD2. The origin of this receptor is a man aged 25-40 years in good health. The CDR3: CASGGDDIQYF. The CDR3 region has the DNA TGTGCCAGCGGGGGGGATGACATTCAGTACTTC.